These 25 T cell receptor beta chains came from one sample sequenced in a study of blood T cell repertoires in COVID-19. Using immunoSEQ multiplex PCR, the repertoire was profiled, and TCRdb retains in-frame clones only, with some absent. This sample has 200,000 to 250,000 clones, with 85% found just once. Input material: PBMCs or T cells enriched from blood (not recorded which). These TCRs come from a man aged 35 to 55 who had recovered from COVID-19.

CDR3 in DNA: TGTGCCAGCAGCGAGGACAGGGGAGTAACGGAAGATGGCTACACCTTC. Translated: CASSEDRGVTEDGYTF. The rearrangement links TRBV9 to TRBJ1-2, with TRBD1 identical over 9 bases. The V and J ends lost 3 bases and 6 bases, in that order; junction bases with no gene match: 12. The germline gives CDR1 SGDLS, CDR2 YYNGEE. The CDR3 is 16 amino acids.

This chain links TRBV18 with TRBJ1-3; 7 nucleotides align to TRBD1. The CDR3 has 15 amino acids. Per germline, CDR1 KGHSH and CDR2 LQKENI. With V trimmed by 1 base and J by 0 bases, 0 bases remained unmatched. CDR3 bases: TGTGCCAGCTCACCACAGGGGGCCTCTGGAAACACCATATATTTT. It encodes CASSPQGASGNTIYF.

As DNA, the CDR3 is TGTGCCAGCAGGCCTTACAGGGACAGCTTGAACACTGAAGCTTTCTTT. Translating it yields CASRPYRDSLNTEAFF. The chain carries TRBV6-2 or TRBV6-3 and TRBJ1-1; 7 positions match TRBD1. Germline trimming cut 6 bases from V and 0 bases from J; bases unmatched to any gene: 10. Per the germline V gene, CDR1 is MNHEY and CDR2 is SVGEGT. CDR3 size: 16 residues.

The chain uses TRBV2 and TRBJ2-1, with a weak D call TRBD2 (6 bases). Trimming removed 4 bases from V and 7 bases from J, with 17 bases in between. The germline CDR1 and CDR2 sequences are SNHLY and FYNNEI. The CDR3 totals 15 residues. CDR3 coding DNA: TGTGCCAGCAGTGGGACTACCCGGAAATTTAATGAGCAGTTCTTC. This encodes CASSGTTRKFNEQFF. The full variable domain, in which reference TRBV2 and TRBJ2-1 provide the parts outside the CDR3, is EPEVTQTPSHQVTQMGQEVILRCVPISNHLYFYWYRQILGQKVEFLVSFYNNEISEKSEIFDDQFSVERPDGSNFTLKIRSTKLEDSAMYFCASSGTTRKFNEQFFGPGTRLTVL.

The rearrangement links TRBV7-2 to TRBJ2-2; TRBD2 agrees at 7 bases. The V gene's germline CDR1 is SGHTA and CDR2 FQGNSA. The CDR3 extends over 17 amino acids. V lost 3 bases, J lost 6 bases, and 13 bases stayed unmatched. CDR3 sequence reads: CASSFWTRGKPAGELFF. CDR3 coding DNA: TGTGCCAGCAGCTTTTGGACTAGGGGAAAGCCCGCCGGGGAGCTGTTTTTT.

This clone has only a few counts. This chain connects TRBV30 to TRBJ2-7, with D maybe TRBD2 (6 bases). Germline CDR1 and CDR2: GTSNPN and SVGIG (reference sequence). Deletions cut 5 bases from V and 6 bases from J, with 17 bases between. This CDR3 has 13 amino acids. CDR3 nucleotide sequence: TGTGCCTGGGGGTGGGAGGTTATGGGCGAGCAGTACTTC. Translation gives CAWGWEVMGEQYF. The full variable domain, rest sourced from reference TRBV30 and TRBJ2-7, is SQTIHQWPATLVQPVGSPLSLECTVEGTSNPNLYWYRQAAGRGLQLLFYSVGIGQISSEVPQNLSASRPQDRQFILSSKKLLLSDSGFYLCAWGWEVMGEQYFGPGTRLTVT.

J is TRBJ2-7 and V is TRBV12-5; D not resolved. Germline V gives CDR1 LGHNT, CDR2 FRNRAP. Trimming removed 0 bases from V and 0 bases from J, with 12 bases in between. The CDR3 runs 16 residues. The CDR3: CASGLVTQPSSYEQYF. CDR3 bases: TGTGCTAGTGGTTTGGTAACGCAACCGAGCTCCTACGAGCAGTACTTC.

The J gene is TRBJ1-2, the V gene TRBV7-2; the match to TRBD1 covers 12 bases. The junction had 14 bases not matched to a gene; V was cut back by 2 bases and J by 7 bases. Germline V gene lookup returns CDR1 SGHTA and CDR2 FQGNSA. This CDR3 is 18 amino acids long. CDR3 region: CASSLTPGQGALGAGYTF. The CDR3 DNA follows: TGTGCCAGCAGCTTAACACCGGGACAGGGGGCCCTAGGGGCTGGCTACACCTTC.

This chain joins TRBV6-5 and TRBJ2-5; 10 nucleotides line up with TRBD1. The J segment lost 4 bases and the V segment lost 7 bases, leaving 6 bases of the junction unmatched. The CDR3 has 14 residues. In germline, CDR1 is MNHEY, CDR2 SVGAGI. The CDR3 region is CASNRQGAGETQYF. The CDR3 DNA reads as TGTGCCAGCAATAGACAGGGGGCGGGAGAGACCCAGTACTTC.

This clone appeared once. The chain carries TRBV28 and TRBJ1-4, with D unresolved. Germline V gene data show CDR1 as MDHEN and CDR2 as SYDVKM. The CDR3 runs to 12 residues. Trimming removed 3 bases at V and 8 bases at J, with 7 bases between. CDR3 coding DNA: TGTGCCAGCAGTTTGCGTAAGGAAAAACTGTTTTTT. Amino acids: CASSLRKEKLFF.

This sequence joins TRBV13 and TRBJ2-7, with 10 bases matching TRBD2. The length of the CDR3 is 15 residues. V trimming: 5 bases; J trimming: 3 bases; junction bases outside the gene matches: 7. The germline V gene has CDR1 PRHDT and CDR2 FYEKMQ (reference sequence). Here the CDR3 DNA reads TGTGCCAGCAGCACCCGACTAGCGGGTATCTACGAGCAGTACTTC. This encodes CASSTRLAGIYEQYF. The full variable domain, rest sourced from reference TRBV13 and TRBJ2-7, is AAGVIQSPRHLIKEKRETATLKCYPIPRHDTVYWYQQGPGQDPQFLISFYEKMQSDKGSIPDRFSAQQFSDYHSELNMSSLELGDSALYFCASSTRLAGIYEQYFGPGTRLTVT.

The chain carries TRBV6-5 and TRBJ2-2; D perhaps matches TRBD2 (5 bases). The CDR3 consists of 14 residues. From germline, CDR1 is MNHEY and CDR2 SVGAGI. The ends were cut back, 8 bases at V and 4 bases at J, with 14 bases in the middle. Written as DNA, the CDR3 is TGTGCCAGCCGGGTCCCCGGAGGCACCGGGGAGCTGTTTTTT. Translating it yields CASRVPGGTGELFF.

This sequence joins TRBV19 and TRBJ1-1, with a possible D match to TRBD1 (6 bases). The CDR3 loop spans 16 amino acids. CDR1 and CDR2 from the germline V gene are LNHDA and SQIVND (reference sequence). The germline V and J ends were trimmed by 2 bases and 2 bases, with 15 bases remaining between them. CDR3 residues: CASSIPLTGINTEAFF. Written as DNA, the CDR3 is TGTGCCAGTAGTATACCCCTTACAGGGATTAACACTGAAGCTTTCTTT.

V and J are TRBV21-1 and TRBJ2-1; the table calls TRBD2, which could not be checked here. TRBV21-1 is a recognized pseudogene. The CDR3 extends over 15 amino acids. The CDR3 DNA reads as TGTGCCAGCAGCAAAGGAACTAGCTCCTTAAATGAGCAGTTCTTC. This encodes CASSKGTSSLNEQFF.

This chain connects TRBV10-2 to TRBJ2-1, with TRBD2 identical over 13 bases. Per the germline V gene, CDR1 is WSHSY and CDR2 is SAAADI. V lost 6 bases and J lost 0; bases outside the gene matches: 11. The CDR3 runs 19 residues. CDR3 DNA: TGCGCCAGCAGGCCCCCGGGACTAGCGGGACCTAGCTCCTACAATGAGCAGTTCTTC. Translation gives CASRPPGLAGPSSYNEQFF.

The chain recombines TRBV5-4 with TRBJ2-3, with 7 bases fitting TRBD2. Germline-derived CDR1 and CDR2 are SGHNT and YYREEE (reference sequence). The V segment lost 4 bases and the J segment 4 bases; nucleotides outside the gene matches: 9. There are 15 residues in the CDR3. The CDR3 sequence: CASSKGLGPADTQYF. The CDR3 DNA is TGTGCCAGCAGCAAAGGACTAGGCCCCGCAGATACGCAGTATTTT.

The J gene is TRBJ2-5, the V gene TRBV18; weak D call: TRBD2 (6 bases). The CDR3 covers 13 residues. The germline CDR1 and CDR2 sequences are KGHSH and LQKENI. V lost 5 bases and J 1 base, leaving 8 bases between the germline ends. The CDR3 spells CASSAGLQETQYF. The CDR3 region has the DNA TGTGCCAGCTCAGCGGGACTCCAAGAGACCCAGTACTTC. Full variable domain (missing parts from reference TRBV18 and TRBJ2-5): NAGVMQNPRHLVRRRGQEARLRCSPMKGHSHVYWYRQLPEEGLKFMVYLQKENIIDESGMPKERFSAEFPKEGPSILRIQQVVRGDSAAYFCASSAGLQETQYFGPGTRLLVL.

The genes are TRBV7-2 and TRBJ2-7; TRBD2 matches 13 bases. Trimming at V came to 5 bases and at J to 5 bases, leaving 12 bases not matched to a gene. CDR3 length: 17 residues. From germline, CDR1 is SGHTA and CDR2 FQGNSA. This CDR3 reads CASSQARTSGSFNEQYF. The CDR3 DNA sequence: TGTGCCAGCAGCCAAGCGAGGACTAGCGGGAGTTTCAACGAGCAGTACTTC. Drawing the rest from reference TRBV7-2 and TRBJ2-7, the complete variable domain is GAGVSQSPSNKVTEKGKDVELRCDPISGHTALYWYRQSLGQGLEFLIYFQGNSAPDKSGLPSDRFSAERTGGSVSTLTIQRTQQEDSAVYLCASSQARTSGSFNEQYFGPGTRLTVT.

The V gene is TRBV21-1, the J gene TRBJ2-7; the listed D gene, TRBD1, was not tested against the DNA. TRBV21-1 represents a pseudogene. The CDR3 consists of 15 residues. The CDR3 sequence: CASSKASGVSYEQYF. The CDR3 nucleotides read TGTGCCAGCAGCAAAGCCTCAGGGGTCTCCTACGAGCAGTACTTC.

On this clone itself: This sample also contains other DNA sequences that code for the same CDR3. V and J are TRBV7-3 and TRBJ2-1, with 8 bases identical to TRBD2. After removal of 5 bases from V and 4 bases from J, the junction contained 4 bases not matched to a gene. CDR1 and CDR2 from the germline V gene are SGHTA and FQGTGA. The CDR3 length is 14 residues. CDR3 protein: CASSPGLAYNEQFF. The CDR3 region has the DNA TGTGCCAGCAGCCCAGGACTAGCTTACAATGAGCAGTTCTTC.

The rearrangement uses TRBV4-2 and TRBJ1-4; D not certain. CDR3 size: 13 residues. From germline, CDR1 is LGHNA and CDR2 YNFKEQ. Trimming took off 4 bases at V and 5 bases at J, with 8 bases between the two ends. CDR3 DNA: TGTGCCAGCAGCCTTAGAGAGAATGAAAAACTGTTTTTT. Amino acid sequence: CASSLRENEKLFF.

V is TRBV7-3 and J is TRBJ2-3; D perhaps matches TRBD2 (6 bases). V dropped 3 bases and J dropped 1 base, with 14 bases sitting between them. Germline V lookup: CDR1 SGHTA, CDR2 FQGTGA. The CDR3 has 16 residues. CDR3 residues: CASSLRGVAGTDTQYF. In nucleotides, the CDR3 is TGTGCCAGCAGCTTGAGGGGAGTAGCGGGCACAGATACGCAGTATTTT.

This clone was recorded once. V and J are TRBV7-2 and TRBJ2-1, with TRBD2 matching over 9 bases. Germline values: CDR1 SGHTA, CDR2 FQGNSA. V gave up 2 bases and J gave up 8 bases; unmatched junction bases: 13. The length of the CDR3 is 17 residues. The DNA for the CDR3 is TGTGCCAGCAGCTTACTCCTAAGTAGCGGGAGTGGGGATGAGCAGTTCTTC. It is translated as CASSLLLSSGSGDEQFF.

Here the CDR3 DNA reads TGTGCCACCAGTGACGCGTCCGGGACAGGGGGTCAGCCCCAGCATTTT. Residues: CATSDASGTGGQPQHF. V and J are TRBV24-1 and TRBJ1-5; 11 bases fit TRBD1. This CDR3 is 16 amino acids long. Germline V gives CDR1 KGHDR, CDR2 SFDVKD. V lost 4 bases, J lost 6 bases, and 7 bases stayed unmatched.

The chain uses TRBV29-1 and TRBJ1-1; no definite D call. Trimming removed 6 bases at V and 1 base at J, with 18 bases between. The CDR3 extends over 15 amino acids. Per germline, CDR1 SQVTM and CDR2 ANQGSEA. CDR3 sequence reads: CSVDQRLSQNTEAFF. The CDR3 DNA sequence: TGCAGCGTGGACCAGCGGTTAAGTCAGAACACTGAAGCTTTCTTT. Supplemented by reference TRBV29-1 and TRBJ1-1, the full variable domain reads SAVISQKPSRDICQRGTSLTIQCQVDSQVTMMFWYRQQPGQSLTLIATANQGSEATYESGFVIDKFPISRPNLTFSTLTVSNMSPEDSSIYLCSVDQRLSQNTEAFFGQGTRLTVV.